This record covers a single TCR beta chain. RNA transcripts were the template, and TCR beta CDR3 regions were amplified from them. Following a first-round RT-PCR that used HTBI primers, a second-round multiplex PCR was carried out. MiXCR was run by TCRdb on the multiplex PCR reads, yielding one entry per CDR3 protein. The sample has about 740,000 distinct CDR3 sequences, roughly two fifths seen once. The PBMCs originated from roughly 11 ml of fresh peripheral blood. Germline V gene lookup returns CDR1 ENHRY and CDR2 SYGVKD. The CDR3 sequence is 16 residues long. V dropped 6 bases and J dropped 2; count of bases not matched to a gene: 12. This record comes from a study of Graves' ophthalmopathy and Graves' hyperthyroidism.

The chain couples TRBV10-3 to TRBJ2-7, with TRBD1 matching over 8 bases. The clonotype originates from an adult man with Graves' ophthalmopathy. The sequencing sample was made of peripheral blood. CDR3 DNA sequence: TGTGCCATCAGGGGGACAGGAGAATTTGTGACCTACGAGCAGTACTTC. Protein sequence: CAIRGTGEFVTYEQYF.